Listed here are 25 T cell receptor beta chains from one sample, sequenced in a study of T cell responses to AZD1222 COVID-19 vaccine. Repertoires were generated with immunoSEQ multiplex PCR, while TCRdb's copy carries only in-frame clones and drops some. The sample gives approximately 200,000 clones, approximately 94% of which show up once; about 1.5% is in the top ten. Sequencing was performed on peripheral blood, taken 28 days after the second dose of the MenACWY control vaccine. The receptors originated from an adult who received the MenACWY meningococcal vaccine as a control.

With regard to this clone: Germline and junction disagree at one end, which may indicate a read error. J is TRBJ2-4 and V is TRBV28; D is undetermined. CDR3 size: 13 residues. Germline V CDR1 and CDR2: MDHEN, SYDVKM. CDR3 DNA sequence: TGTGCCAGCAGTTTCTCCGGGCAAAACACTCAGTACTTC. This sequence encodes CASSFSGQNTQYF.

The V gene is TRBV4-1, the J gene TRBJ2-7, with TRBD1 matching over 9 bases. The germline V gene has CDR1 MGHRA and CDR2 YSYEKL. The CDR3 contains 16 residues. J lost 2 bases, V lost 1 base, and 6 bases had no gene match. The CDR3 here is CASSQAGQGLAYEQYF. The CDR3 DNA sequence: TGCGCCAGCAGCCAAGCGGGACAGGGTCTAGCCTACGAGCAGTACTTC.

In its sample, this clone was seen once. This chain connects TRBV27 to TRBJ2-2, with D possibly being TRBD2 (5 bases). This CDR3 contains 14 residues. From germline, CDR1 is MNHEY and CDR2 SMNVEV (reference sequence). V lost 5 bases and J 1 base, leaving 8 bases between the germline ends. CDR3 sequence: CASSKGGNTGELFF. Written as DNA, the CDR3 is TGTGCCAGCAGTAAAGGAGGGAACACCGGGGAGCTGTTTTTT.

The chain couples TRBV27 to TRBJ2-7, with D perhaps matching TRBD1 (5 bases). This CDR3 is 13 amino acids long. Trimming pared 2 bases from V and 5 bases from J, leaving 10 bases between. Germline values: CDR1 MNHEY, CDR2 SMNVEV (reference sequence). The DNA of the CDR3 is TGTGCCAGCAGTTTAAGGGGTTGGCACGAGCAGTACTTC. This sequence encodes CASSLRGWHEQYF.

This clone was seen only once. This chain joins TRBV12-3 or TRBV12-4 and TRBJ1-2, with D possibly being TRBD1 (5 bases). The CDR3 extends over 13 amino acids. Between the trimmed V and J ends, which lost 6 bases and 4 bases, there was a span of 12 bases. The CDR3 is CASSPGVTYGYTF. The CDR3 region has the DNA TGTGCCAGCAGCCCGGGGGTTACCTATGGCTACACCTTC.

This chain's CDR3 is CATSRDQGESNQPQHF. The CDR3 nucleotides are TGTGCCACCAGCAGGGACCAGGGGGAAAGCAATCAGCCCCAGCATTTT. The chain is built from TRBV15 and TRBJ1-5, with TRBD1 matching 7 bases. The germline CDR1 and CDR2 sequences are LNHNV and YYDKDF (reference sequence). The V gene end was trimmed by 3 bases and the J gene end by 1 base; junction bases not matched to a gene: 6. The CDR3 runs 16 residues.

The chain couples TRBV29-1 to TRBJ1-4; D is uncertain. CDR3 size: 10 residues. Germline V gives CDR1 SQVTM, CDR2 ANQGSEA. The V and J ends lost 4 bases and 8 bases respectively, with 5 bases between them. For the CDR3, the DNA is TGCAGCGTTGGGGAGGAAAAACTGTTTTTT. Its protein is CSVGEEKLFF.

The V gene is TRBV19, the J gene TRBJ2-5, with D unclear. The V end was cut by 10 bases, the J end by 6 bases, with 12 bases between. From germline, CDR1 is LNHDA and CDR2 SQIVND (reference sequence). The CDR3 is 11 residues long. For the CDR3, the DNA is TGTGCCACCAGGAACGACCAGACCCAGTACTTC. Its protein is CATRNDQTQYF.

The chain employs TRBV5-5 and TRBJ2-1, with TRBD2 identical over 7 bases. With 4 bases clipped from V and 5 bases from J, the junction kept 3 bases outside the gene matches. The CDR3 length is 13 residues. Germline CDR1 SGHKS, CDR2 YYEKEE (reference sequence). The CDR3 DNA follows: TGTGCCAGCAGCCTGCTAGCGGACAATGAGCAGTTCTTC. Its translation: CASSLLADNEQFF.

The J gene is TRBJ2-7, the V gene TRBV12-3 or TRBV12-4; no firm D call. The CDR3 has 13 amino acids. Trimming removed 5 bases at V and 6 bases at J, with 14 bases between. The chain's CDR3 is CASSPNRPGEQYF. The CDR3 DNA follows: TGTGCCAGCAGTCCCAACCGGCCGGGCGAGCAGTACTTC.

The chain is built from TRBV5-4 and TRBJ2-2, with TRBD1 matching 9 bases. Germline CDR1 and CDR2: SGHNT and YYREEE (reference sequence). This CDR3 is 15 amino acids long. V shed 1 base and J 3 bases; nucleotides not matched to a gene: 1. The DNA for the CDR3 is TGTGCCAGCAGCTTGAGGGACAGGGACACCGGGGAGCTGTTTTTT. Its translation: CASSLRDRDTGELFF. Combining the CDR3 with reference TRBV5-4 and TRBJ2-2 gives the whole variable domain ETGVTQSPTHLIKTRGQQVTLRCSSQSGHNTVSWYQQALGQGPQFIFQYYREEENGRGNFPPRFSGLQFPNYSSELNVNALELDDSALYLCASSLRDRDTGELFFGEGSRLTVL.

The CDR3 sequence: CASRPLTGFGQPQHF. CDR3 in DNA: TGTGCCAGCAGACCCTTAACAGGGTTCGGTCAGCCCCAGCATTTT. The rearrangement uses TRBV27 and TRBJ1-5, with D possibly being TRBD1 (6 bases). The V end was cut by 6 bases, the J end by 6 bases, with 18 bases between. Per germline, CDR1 MNHEY and CDR2 SMNVEV (reference sequence). The CDR3 runs to 15 residues.

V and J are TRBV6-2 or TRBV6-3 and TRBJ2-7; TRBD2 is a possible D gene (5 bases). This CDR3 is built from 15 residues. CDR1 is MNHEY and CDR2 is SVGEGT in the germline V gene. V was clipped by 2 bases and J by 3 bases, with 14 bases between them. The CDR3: CASSYTLVGNYEQYF. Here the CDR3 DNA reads TGTGCCAGCAGTTACACACTAGTAGGAAACTACGAGCAGTACTTC.

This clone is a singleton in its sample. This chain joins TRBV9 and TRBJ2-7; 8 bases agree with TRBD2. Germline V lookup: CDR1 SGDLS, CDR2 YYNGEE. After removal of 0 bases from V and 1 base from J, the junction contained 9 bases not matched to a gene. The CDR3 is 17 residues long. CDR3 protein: CASSVAGGAPLSYEQYF. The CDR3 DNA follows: TGTGCCAGCAGCGTAGCGGGGGGGGCCCCGTTGTCCTACGAGCAGTACTTC.

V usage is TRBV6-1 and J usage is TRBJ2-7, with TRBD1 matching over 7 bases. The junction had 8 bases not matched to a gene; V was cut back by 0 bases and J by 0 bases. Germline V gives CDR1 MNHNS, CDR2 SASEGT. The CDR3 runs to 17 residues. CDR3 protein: CASSEASWDSFSYEQYF. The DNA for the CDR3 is TGTGCCAGCAGTGAAGCCTCCTGGGACAGCTTCTCCTACGAGCAGTACTTC.

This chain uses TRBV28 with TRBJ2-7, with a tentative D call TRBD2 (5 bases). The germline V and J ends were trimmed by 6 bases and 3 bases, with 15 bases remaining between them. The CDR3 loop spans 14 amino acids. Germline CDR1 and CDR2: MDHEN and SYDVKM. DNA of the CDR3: TGTGCCAGCAGCCCGCGGGCAGTCCACTACGAGCAGTACTTC. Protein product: CASSPRAVHYEQYF.

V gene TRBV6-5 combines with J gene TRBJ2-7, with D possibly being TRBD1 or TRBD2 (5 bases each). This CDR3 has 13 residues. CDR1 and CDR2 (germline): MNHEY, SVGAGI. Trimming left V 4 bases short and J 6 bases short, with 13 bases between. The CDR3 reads CASSSLGASEQYF. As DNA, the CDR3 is TGTGCCAGCAGTTCACTAGGGGCGAGCGAGCAGTACTTC.

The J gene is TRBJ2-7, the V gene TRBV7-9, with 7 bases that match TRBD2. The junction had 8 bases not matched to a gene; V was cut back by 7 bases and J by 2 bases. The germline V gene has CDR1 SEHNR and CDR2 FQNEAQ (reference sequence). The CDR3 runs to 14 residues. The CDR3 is CASTPLAATYEQYF. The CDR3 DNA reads TGTGCCAGCACCCCTCTAGCGGCAACCTACGAGCAGTACTTC.

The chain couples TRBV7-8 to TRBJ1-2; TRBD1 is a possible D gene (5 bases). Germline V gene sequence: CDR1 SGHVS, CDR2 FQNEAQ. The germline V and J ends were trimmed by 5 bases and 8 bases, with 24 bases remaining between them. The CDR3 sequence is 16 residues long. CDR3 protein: CASSPWGNTEEGGYTF. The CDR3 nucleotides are TGTGCCAGCAGCCCCTGGGGGAATACGGAGGAGGGAGGCTACACCTTC.

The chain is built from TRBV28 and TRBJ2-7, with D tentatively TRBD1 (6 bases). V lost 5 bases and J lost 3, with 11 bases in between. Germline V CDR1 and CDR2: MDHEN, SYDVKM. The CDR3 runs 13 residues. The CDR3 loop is CASSITGFYEQYF. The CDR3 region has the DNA TGTGCCAGCAGTATAACAGGGTTCTACGAGCAGTACTTC.

The CDR3 loop is CASSVAEGMGETQYF. The CDR3, as DNA: TGTGCCAGCAGCGTAGCTGAGGGAATGGGGGAGACCCAGTACTTC. The chain combines TRBV9 with TRBJ2-5, with a possible D match to TRBD2 (5 bases). The V end lost 0 bases, the J end lost 5 bases, and 14 bases lay between the germline ends. Germline CDR1 is SGDLS and CDR2 is YYNGEE. The CDR3 runs to 15 residues. The whole variable domain, filled in from reference TRBV9 and TRBJ2-5, reads DSGVTQTPKHLITATGQRVTLRCSPRSGDLSVYWYQQSLDQGLQFLIQYYNGEERAKGNILERFSAQQFPDLHSELNLSSLELGDSALYFCASSVAEGMGETQYFGPGTRLLVL.

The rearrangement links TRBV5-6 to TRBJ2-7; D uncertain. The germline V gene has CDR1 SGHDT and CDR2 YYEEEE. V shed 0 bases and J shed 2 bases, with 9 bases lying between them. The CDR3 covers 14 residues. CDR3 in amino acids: CASSLEAGPYEQYF. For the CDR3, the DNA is TGTGCCAGCAGCTTGGAGGCAGGACCCTACGAGCAGTACTTC.

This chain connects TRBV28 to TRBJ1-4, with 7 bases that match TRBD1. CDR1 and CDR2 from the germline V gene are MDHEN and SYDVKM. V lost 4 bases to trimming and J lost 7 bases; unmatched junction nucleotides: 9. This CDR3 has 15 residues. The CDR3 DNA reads TGTGCCAGCAGTTCTGCCGACAGGGACCTTGAAAAACTGTTTTTT. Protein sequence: CASSSADRDLEKLFF.

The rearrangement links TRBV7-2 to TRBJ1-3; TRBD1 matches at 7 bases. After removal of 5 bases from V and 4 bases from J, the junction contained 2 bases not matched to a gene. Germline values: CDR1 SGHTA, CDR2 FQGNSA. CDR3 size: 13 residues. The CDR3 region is CASSTGQGNTIYF. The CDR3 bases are TGTGCCAGCAGCACGGGACAGGGAAACACCATATATTTT.

CDR3 in amino acids: CASSLGKRGPSSYEQYF. As DNA, the CDR3 is TGTGCCAGCAGCTTGGGTAAGCGGGGGCCGAGCTCCTACGAGCAGTACTTC. The chain recombines TRBV11-2 with TRBJ2-7; 8 bases match TRBD2. This CDR3 contains 17 residues. Trimming cost V 3 bases and J 0 bases; bases outside gene matches: 10. Germline V gene sequence: CDR1 SGHAT, CDR2 FQNNGV.